This T cell receptor beta chain was retrieved from a study of blood T cell repertoires in COVID-19. The overall study: Acute-phase and convalescent COVID-19 samples originated in the United States, Italy and Spain. The cDNA or gDNA used as material had been derived from T cells, B-cell-depleted T cells, or PBMCs.

The data were produced by immunoSEQ multiplex PCR, yet TCRdb's version contains in-frame clones alone and is incomplete. The table records 290,000 or so clones, 90% of them present only once. CDR1 and CDR2 from the germline V gene are LGHNT and FRNRAP. The CDR3 covers 17 residues. J lost 1 base, V lost 1 base, and 6 bases had no gene match. The specimen was PBMCs or T cells enriched from blood (not recorded which). This clonotype was sampled from a woman aged 18-30 years with acute COVID-19. The chain carries TRBV12-5 and TRBJ1-1; 10 bases fit TRBD1. The CDR3 spells CASGLASGTGENTEAFF. The CDR3 DNA is TGTGCTAGTGGTTTGGCCTCCGGGACAGGGGAGAACACTGAAGCTTTCTTT.